This TCR beta chain was identified during a study of blood T cell repertoires in COVID-19. Overall study context: Researchers got acute and convalescent COVID-19 samples from the United States, Italy and Spain. Sources were T cells, B-cell-depleted T cells, or PBMCs; the material itself was cDNA or gDNA.

CDR3 length: 15 amino acids. Germline CDR1 is SGHRS and CDR2 is YFSETQ. The V and J ends lost 6 bases and 2 bases respectively, with 12 bases between them. Authors' analysis steps: Researchers report that nucleated cell counts were estimated from reference gene primer amplification. The repertoire was sequenced with immunoSEQ multiplex PCR; TCRdb's copy has only in-frame clones and lacks some. V, J and clone size are taken as reported in that table, and D and trimming were inferred from the DNA itself. The sample includes about 410,000 clones, 86% of them seen just once. The clonotype comes from a woman younger than 45 with active or convalescent COVID-19. The V and J genes are TRBV5-1 and TRBJ2-6; weak D call: TRBD1 (6 bases). The sequenced sample was peripheral blood. The CDR3 reads CASTEGGAGANVLTF. CDR3 coding DNA: TGCGCCAGCACCGAAGGGGGTGCTGGGGCCAACGTCCTGACTTTC.